Shown below are 32 T cell receptor beta chains from a single sample sequenced in a study of blood T cell repertoires in COVID-19 (TCRdb year 2020). The library relied on the immunoSEQ multiplex PCR assay. TCRdb limited this immuneACCESS table to in-frame rearrangements with V and J called. A share of clones is missing; checked studies link under half to unresolved V genes, and the rest is unexplained. Here the sample has roughly 250,000 clones; about 89% occur a single time. 0.7% to 0.9% of the sample belongs to the ten largest clones. Sequenced sample: peripheral blood. The receptors here all came from a man aged 25-45 years with acute or convalescent COVID-19.

The V and J genes are TRBV11-2 and TRBJ2-7, with D perhaps matching TRBD2 (5 bases). Germline V gene sequence: CDR1 SGHAT, CDR2 FQNNGV. Trimming removed 3 bases at V and 0 bases at J, with 12 bases between. The CDR3 has 15 residues. Here the CDR3 DNA reads TGTGCCAGCAGCTTGGGCCACGAGGGCTCCTACGAGCAGTACTTC. Its protein is CASSLGHEGSYEQYF.

V gene TRBV28 combines with J gene TRBJ1-3, with TRBD1 identical over 8 bases. V was pared by 2 bases and J by 4 bases, with 4 bases of the junction left unmatched. Germline CDR1 MDHEN, CDR2 SYDVKM. The CDR3 totals 15 residues. The CDR3 DNA reads as TGTGCCAGCAGTTTAACACAGGGGGAAGGAAACACCATATATTTT. Its translation is CASSLTQGEGNTIYF.

The V gene is TRBV6-1, the J gene TRBJ2-1; 11 bases agree with TRBD2. Germline CDR1 and CDR2: MNHNS and SASEGT. The CDR3 has 15 amino acids. V trimming: 3 bases; J trimming: 9 bases; junction bases outside the gene matches: 7. The CDR3 loop is CASSDISGRAIEQFF. In DNA, the CDR3 is TGTGCCAGCAGTGACATTAGCGGGAGGGCCATTGAGCAGTTCTTC.

J is TRBJ2-3 and V is TRBV9; 8 bases are a match to TRBD2. The CDR3 sequence is 18 residues long. V lost 2 bases and J lost 0; bases outside the gene matches: 11. Germline loops: CDR1 SGDLS, CDR2 YYNGEE. For the CDR3, the DNA is TGTGCCAGCAGCGTCCGGCCGAGCGGGGGCCTTAGCACAGATACGCAGTATTTT. It specifies CASSVRPSGGLSTDTQYF.

The genes are TRBV7-3 and TRBJ2-1; 9 bases line up with TRBD1. Trimming took 5 bases from V and 8 from J; bases not matched to a gene: 10. This CDR3 spans 15 amino acids. Germline V gene lookup returns CDR1 SGHTA and CDR2 FQGTGA. CDR3 loop: CASSPGTGTGDEQFF. In DNA, the CDR3 is TGTGCCAGCAGCCCCGGGACAGGGACCGGGGATGAGCAGTTCTTC.

V and J are TRBV7-8 and TRBJ2-5, with D possibly being TRBD2 (6 bases). Trimming removed 3 bases at V and 4 bases at J, with 9 bases between. Germline assignment: CDR1 SGHVS and CDR2 FQNEAQ. The CDR3 extends over 13 amino acids. The CDR3 reads CASSFVGGETQYF. CDR3 sequence (DNA): TGTGCCAGCAGCTTCGTGGGGGGAGAGACCCAGTACTTC.

This clone has a handful of counts. The V gene is TRBV5-1, the J gene TRBJ2-7, with 10 bases aligning to TRBD2. This CDR3 is built from 16 residues. With V trimmed by 4 bases and J by 7 bases, 14 bases remained unmatched. Germline V gene lookup returns CDR1 SGHRS and CDR2 YFSETQ. The CDR3 coding sequence is TGCGCCAGCAGCGGAATGGGAACTAGCGGGACTAGAGAGCAGTACTTC. Residues: CASSGMGTSGTREQYF.

The chain has TRBV4-2 and TRBJ2-7, with 11 bases that match TRBD2. Trimming removed 4 bases from V and 5 bases from J; junction bases left unmatched: 34. Germline V gene sequence: CDR1 LGHNA, CDR2 YNFKEQ. This CDR3 spans 24 amino acids. CDR3 bases: TGTGCCAGCAGCCCCGAGTTCGGGGGCGCAGTAAGGGCTAGCGGGAGGCCCATTTTCCACGAGCAGTACTTC. Translating it yields CASSPEFGGAVRASGRPIFHEQYF.

This clone has a handful of counts. This chain joins TRBV2 and TRBJ2-7; a weak D match, TRBD1 (5 bases). CDR3 length: 15 amino acids. Trimming left V 4 bases short and J 6 bases short, with 19 bases between. The V gene's germline CDR1 is SNHLY and CDR2 FYNNEI. This CDR3 reads CASSGSQGAPGEQYF. In DNA, the CDR3 is TGTGCCAGCAGTGGAAGTCAGGGCGCCCCTGGCGAGCAGTACTTC. Drawing the rest from reference TRBV2 and TRBJ2-7, the complete variable domain is EPEVTQTPSHQVTQMGQEVILRCVPISNHLYFYWYRQILGQKVEFLVSFYNNEISEKSEIFDDQFSVERPDGSNFTLKIRSTKLEDSAMYFCASSGSQGAPGEQYFGPGTRLTVT.

The chain uses TRBV2 and TRBJ2-1, with TRBD2 identical over 9 bases. The CDR3 loop spans 18 amino acids. J gave up 1 base and V 8 bases, and 15 bases lay outside the gene matches. CDR1 SNHLY and CDR2 FYNNEI come from the germline V gene. The CDR3 sequence: CASLKGVAGEVSYNEQFF. The CDR3 DNA sequence: TGTGCCAGCTTAAAAGGGGTAGCGGGAGAGGTGTCCTACAATGAGCAGTTCTTC.

This rearrangement joins TRBV2 to TRBJ1-4; 7 bases match TRBD1. Germline V gene lookup returns CDR1 SNHLY and CDR2 FYNNEI. The CDR3 sequence is 13 residues long. Germline trimming cut 10 bases from V and 5 bases from J; bases unmatched to any gene: 7. CDR3 bases: TGTGCCACAAAGGGGGCCACGAATGAAAAACTGTTTTTT. It yields the protein CATKGATNEKLFF.

This chain connects TRBV6-6 to TRBJ1-1, with 11 bases matching TRBD1. The V and J ends lost 5 bases and 5 bases, in that order; junction bases with no gene match: 4. The CDR3 covers 14 residues. The germline V gene has CDR1 MNHNY and CDR2 SVGAGI (reference sequence). The CDR3 is CASSRTGGWTEAFF. In DNA form, the CDR3 reads TGTGCCAGCAGTAGGACAGGGGGCTGGACTGAAGCTTTCTTT.

The chain employs TRBV28 and TRBJ1-4; D is ambiguous. Germline CDR1 MDHEN, CDR2 SYDVKM. V was trimmed by 5 bases and J by 4 bases, leaving 14 bases between them. The CDR3 covers 15 residues. CDR3 in DNA: TGTGCCAGCAGTAGCAGTACCGAGGATAATGAAAAACTGTTTTTT. Its protein is CASSSSTEDNEKLFF.

This clone occurred once. The chain links TRBV7-3 to TRBJ1-2; D is ambiguous. CDR3 length equals 13 residues. V gave up 2 bases and J gave up 8 bases, with 12 bases separating them. The germline CDR1 and CDR2 sequences are SGHTA and FQGTGA. CDR3 DNA: TGTGCCAGCAGCTTATTGGGAGTAGGAGGCTACACCTTC. Translated: CASSLLGVGGYTF.

This rearrangement joins TRBV29-1 to TRBJ2-1; 8 bases map to TRBD1. The CDR3 is 14 amino acids. Germline values: CDR1 SQVTM, CDR2 ANQGSEA. The J segment lost 7 bases and the V segment lost 6 bases, leaving 11 bases of the junction unmatched. In nucleotides, the CDR3 is TGCAGCGTGGCAGGACAGGGTCGGTGGAATGAGCAGTTCTTC. It specifies CSVAGQGRWNEQFF.

The V call is TRBV5-1, the J call TRBJ2-1; 10 nucleotides line up with TRBD2. The ends lost 1 base at V and 7 bases at J; junction bases unmatched: 2. The CDR3 covers 14 residues. From germline, CDR1 is SGHRS and CDR2 YFSETQ. This CDR3 is CASSLSAGGNEQFF. The CDR3 DNA reads TGCGCCAGCAGCTTGTCAGCGGGAGGGAATGAGCAGTTCTTC.

This rearrangement joins TRBV5-6 to TRBJ1-6; D is unclear. The CDR3 length is 14 residues. V was shortened by 1 base and J by 10 bases, with 12 bases between the two germline ends. From germline, CDR1 is SGHDT and CDR2 YYEEEE. DNA of the CDR3: TGTGCCAGCAGCTTGTTTGGGCTTAGGTCACCCCTCCACTTT. Its protein is CASSLFGLRSPLHF. Combining the CDR3 with reference TRBV5-6 and TRBJ1-6 gives the whole variable domain DAGVTQSPTHLIKTRGQQVTLRCSPKSGHDTVSWYQQALGQGPQFIFQYYEEEERQRGNFPDRFSGHQFPNYSSELNVNALLLGDSALYLCASSLFGLRSPLHFGNGTRLTVT.

The J gene is TRBJ2-1, the V gene TRBV7-2, with 7 bases fitting TRBD1. V shed 5 bases, J shed 4 bases, and the junction held 5 bases outside the gene matches. Per the germline V gene, CDR1 is SGHTA and CDR2 is FQGNSA. The CDR3 contains 14 residues. This CDR3 is CASSLGTEYNEQFF. The CDR3 DNA reads TGTGCCAGCAGCCTTGGGACAGAGTACAATGAGCAGTTCTTC. Filled out from reference TRBV7-2 and TRBJ2-1, the complete variable domain reads GAGVSQSPSNKVTEKGKDVELRCDPISGHTALYWYRQSLGQGLEFLIYFQGNSAPDKSGLPSDRFSAERTGGSVSTLTIQRTQQEDSAVYLCASSLGTEYNEQFFGPGTRLTVL.

The chain has TRBV3-1 (or the pseudogene TRBV3-2) and TRBJ1-4; D gene uncertain. V shed 4 bases and J shed 0 bases, with 6 bases lying between them. This CDR3 spans 14 amino acids. Germline V gene lookup returns CDR1 LGHDT and CDR2 YNNKEL (reference sequence). The CDR3 region is CASSLGATNEKLFF. CDR3 sequence (DNA): TGTGCCAGCAGCCTTGGAGCAACTAATGAAAAACTGTTTTTT.

This chain links TRBV19 with TRBJ2-1; D might be TRBD1 (7 bases). Germline V gene sequence: CDR1 LNHDA, CDR2 SQIVND (reference sequence). This CDR3 has 15 amino acids. The germline V and J ends were trimmed by 6 bases and 5 bases, with 17 bases remaining between them. In DNA form, the CDR3 reads TGTGCCAGTAGAACCCGACAGGGAGGCAACAATGAGCAGTTCTTC. This encodes CASRTRQGGNNEQFF. Drawing the rest from reference TRBV19 and TRBJ2-1, the complete variable domain is DGGITQSPKYLFRKEGQNVTLSCEQNLNHDAMYWYRQDPGQGLRLIYYSQIVNDFQKGDIAEGYSVSREKKESFPLTVTSAQKNPTAFYLCASRTRQGGNNEQFFGPGTRLTVL.

This clone was detected a few times. This chain links TRBV7-8 with TRBJ2-3; D uncertain. This CDR3 has 13 amino acids. Germline CDR1 is SGHVS and CDR2 is FQNEAQ. Trimming stripped 5 bases from V and 1 base from J, with 7 bases between. CDR3 DNA sequence: TGTGCCAGCAGCATTGGGCGCACAGATACGCAGTATTTT. Amino acids: CASSIGRTDTQYF.

The chain couples TRBV29-1 to TRBJ1-3; TRBD1 agrees at 10 bases. The V gene end was trimmed by 8 bases and the J gene end by 3 bases; junction bases not matched to a gene: 4. Germline lookup yields CDR1 SQVTM and CDR2 ANQGSEA. The CDR3 sequence is 13 residues long. The CDR3 DNA sequence: TGCAGCTCCCGGGACAGGGGTGGAAACACCATATATTTT. Translating it yields CSSRDRGGNTIYF.

The genes are TRBV19 and TRBJ1-6; possibly TRBD1 for D (6 bases). V was clipped by 6 bases and J by 10 bases, with 19 bases between them. The length of the CDR3 is 15 residues. The germline V gene encodes CDR1 LNHDA and CDR2 SQIVND (reference sequence). The CDR3 region is CASRSSTGFSSPLHF. DNA for the CDR3: TGTGCCAGTAGATCAAGTACAGGGTTTAGCTCACCCCTCCACTTT.

V usage is TRBV7-2 and J usage is TRBJ2-7; the D gene is possibly TRBD1 (5 bases). The ends were cut back, 2 bases at V and 1 base at J, with 12 bases in the middle. Germline V gene lookup returns CDR1 SGHTA and CDR2 FQGNSA. This CDR3 has 15 amino acids. CDR3 DNA sequence: TGTGCCAGCAGCTTAAGTTCAGGGATTTCCTACGAGCAGTACTTC. It is translated as CASSLSSGISYEQYF.

This chain joins TRBV4-2 and TRBJ2-1; TRBD2 might be the D (5 bases). V was clipped by 1 base and J by 5 bases, with 18 bases between them. CDR1 and CDR2 (germline): LGHNA, YNFKEQ. The CDR3 has 17 residues. CDR3 loop: CASSQGPPDSSHNEQFF. The DNA of the CDR3 is TGTGCCAGCAGCCAAGGGCCCCCGGATTCTAGCCACAATGAGCAGTTCTTC.

V usage is TRBV5-1 and J usage is TRBJ1-2; D is uncertain. Germline V gene data show CDR1 as SGHRS and CDR2 as YFSETQ. V dropped 0 bases and J dropped 2 bases, with 8 bases sitting between them. CDR3 length: 14 amino acids. CDR3 loop: CASSLGSENYGYTF. CDR3 DNA: TGCGCCAGCAGCTTGGGTTCAGAAAACTATGGCTACACCTTC.

The chain combines TRBV5-6 with TRBJ1-3, with 7 bases aligning to TRBD1. Trimming took 1 base from V and 2 from J; bases not matched to a gene: 9. Germline V CDR1 and CDR2: SGHDT, YYEEEE. The CDR3 has 17 amino acids. CDR3 amino acids: CASSLWRGLGTGNTIYF. The CDR3 DNA follows: TGTGCCAGCAGCTTGTGGAGGGGGCTCGGGACTGGAAACACCATATATTTT.

This chain links TRBV4-1 with TRBJ1-2, with D perhaps TRBD1 (5 bases). This CDR3 has 16 amino acids. The ends were cut back, 2 bases at V and 0 bases at J, with 13 bases in the middle. The V gene's germline CDR1 is MGHRA and CDR2 YSYEKL. The chain's CDR3 is CASSQLRQFTNYGYTF. The CDR3, as DNA: TGCGCCAGCAGCCAATTGAGACAGTTTACTAACTATGGCTACACCTTC.

The J gene is TRBJ2-3, the V gene TRBV13; TRBD2 aligns across 11 bases. Per germline, CDR1 PRHDT and CDR2 FYEKMQ (reference sequence). The CDR3 spans 16 residues. V gave up 0 bases and J gave up 1 base; unmatched junction bases: 0. The CDR3 DNA sequence: TGTGCCAGCAGCTTAGGACTAGCGGGGGGCACAGATACGCAGTATTTT. This gives the protein CASSLGLAGGTDTQYF.

The gene calls are TRBV2 and TRBJ1-6, with no clear D. The CDR3 runs 15 residues. Looked up from germline, CDR1 is SNHLY and CDR2 is FYNNEI. V lost 4 bases and J lost 5, with 12 bases in between. For the CDR3, the DNA is TGTGCCAGCAGTGGGGCGGGTACGAATAATTCACCCCTCCACTTT. It codes for CASSGAGTNNSPLHF. Together with reference TRBV2 and TRBJ1-6, the CDR3 gives the full variable domain: EPEVTQTPSHQVTQMGQEVILRCVPISNHLYFYWYRQILGQKVEFLVSFYNNEISEKSEIFDDQFSVERPDGSNFTLKIRSTKLEDSAMYFCASSGAGTNNSPLHFGNGTRLTVT.

The rearrangement links TRBV2 to TRBJ2-6, with 11 bases lining up with TRBD1. CDR1 and CDR2 (germline): SNHLY, FYNNEI. V lost 6 bases to trimming and J lost 15 bases; unmatched junction nucleotides: 10. The CDR3 length is 14 residues. The CDR3 reads CASSSRDRGYYLTF. The CDR3 bases are TGTGCCAGCAGCTCAAGGGACAGGGGGTATTACCTGACTTTC.

V usage is TRBV5-6 and J usage is TRBJ2-1; 8 bases are shared with TRBD1. CDR1 is SGHDT and CDR2 is YYEEEE in the germline V gene. Trimming removed 4 bases from V and 6 bases from J; junction bases left unmatched: 9. The CDR3 runs 15 residues. In nucleotides, the CDR3 is TGTGCCAGCAGCAACCTGGACAGGGAGCGCAATGAGCAGTTCTTC. Residues: CASSNLDRERNEQFF.